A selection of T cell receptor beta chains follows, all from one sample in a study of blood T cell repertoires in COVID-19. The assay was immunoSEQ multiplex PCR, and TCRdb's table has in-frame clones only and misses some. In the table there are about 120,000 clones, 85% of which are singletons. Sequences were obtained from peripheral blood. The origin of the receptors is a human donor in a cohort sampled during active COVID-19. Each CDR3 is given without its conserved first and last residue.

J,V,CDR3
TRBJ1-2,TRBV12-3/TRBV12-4,ASRSTGSYGYT
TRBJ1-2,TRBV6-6,ASTTTGNYGYT
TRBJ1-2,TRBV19,ASRTGRYGYT
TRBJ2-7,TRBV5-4,ASSRTSGATYEQY
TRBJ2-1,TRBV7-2,ASSLAGGSGNEQF
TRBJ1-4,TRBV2,ASDREKGEKLF
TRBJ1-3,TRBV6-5,ATWDRISGNTIY
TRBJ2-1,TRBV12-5,ASGPIAGGPAEQF
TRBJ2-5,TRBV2,ASSQIQETQY
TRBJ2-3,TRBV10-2,ASSKAGVRTDTQY
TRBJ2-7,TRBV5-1,ASSSPGDLHYEQY
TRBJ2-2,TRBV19,ASSIGARGPANTGELF
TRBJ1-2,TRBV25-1,ASSDQGYLGYT
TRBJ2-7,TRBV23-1,ASSPETGAYEQY
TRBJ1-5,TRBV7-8,ASSFSGDQPQH
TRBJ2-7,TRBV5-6,ASSRGSRTYEQY
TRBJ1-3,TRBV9,ASSPRLAGVGNTIY
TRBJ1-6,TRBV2,ASSERDNRNNSPLH
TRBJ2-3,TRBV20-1,SAGGRGDGTDTQY
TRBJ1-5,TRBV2,ASRENRGGQPQH
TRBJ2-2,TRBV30,ARTKGQAGELF
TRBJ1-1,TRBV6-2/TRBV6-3,ASSSDYRRGRRNTEAF
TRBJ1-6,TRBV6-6,ASVMARGGDNSPLH
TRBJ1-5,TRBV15,ATSRGEKNQPQH
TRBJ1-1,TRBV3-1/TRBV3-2,ASSHGTFGTEAF
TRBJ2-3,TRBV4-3,ASSQDASVPGTQY
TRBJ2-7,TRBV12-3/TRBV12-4,ASSGQRSYEQY
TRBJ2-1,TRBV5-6,ASRVGGEQF
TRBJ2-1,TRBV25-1,ASSATSPGLDEQF
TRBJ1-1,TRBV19,ASSSASFGLGNTEAF
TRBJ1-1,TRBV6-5,ASSATVNTEAF
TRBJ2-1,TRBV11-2,ASSLRFREQF
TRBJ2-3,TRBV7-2,ASSLWLAGIADTQY
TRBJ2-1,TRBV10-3,AISESTGLAVRSSYNEQF
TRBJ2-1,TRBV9,ASSTRTGGGNEQF
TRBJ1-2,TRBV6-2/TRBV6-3,ASSYSNARGLGYT
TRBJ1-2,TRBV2,ASSSTTGEVDGYT
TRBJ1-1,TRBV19,ASSMYPNTEAF
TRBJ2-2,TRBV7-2,ASSLRQGDTGELF
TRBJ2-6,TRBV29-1,SVDQGTGANVLT
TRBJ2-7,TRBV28,ASRQDRVDEQY